These T cell receptor beta chains were read from a single sample in a study of T-cell reconstitution after alpha-beta-depleted transplantation in children. Each CDR3 protein gets one entry after TCRdb re-called the PCR reads with MiXCR. The profile covers approximately 50,000 distinct CDR3 sequences, with 5.8% appearing a single time and under 35% taken by the ten largest. This sample comprised PBMCs, mostly from graft donor cells, obtained 60 days after TCRalphabeta/CD19-depleted stem cell transplant. All receptors come from a female patient between 2 and 15 years old who had a stem cell transplant for aplastic anemia, so the T cells may come from the graft donor. Each CDR3 is given with its conserved first and last residue. Not all rows give a size; the values are once, few, many and, for expanded clones, a class.

j_call clone_size v_call cdr3_aa
TRBJ2-2 many TRBV11-3 CASSHLGRTGELFF
TRBJ2-5 few TRBV4-1 CASSSQTARHQETQYF
TRBJ2-1 many TRBV7-9 CASSSASGGGDEQFF
TRBJ2-1 medium-sized TRBV20-1 CSASGTSGNGNEQFF
TRBJ2-3 many TRBV12-3/TRBV12-4 CASSPGLAGSGDTQYF
TRBJ2-7 few TRBV11-2 CASSFSGFRNYEQYF
TRBJ2-3 many TRBV7-2 CASSPGRHRSDTQYF
TRBJ2-5 many TRBV5-1 CASSYPISETQYF
TRBJ2-5 many TRBV20-1 CSASGPRTGKETQYF
TRBJ2-5 many TRBV28 CASCRRAETQYF
TRBJ2-7 NA TRBV6-5 CASKWDSSSYEQYF
TRBJ2-1 many TRBV7-2 CASSLGPSGTYNEQFF
TRBJ2-3 many TRBV5-1 CASSTVAGASTDTQYF
TRBJ2-1 NA TRBV19 CASSMWLEYYNEQFF
TRBJ1-6 many TRBV20-1 CSAPGREGHF
TRBJ2-5 few TRBV6-4 CASSRLPGQQETQYF
TRBJ2-7 many TRBV20-1 CSASKWTGAAYEQYF
TRBJ2-7 many TRBV6-5 CASSYSRRTYEQYF
TRBJ2-3 NA TRBV19 CASSMKAGTSTDTQYF
TRBJ2-7 few TRBV7-2 CASSSQTASSYEQYF
TRBJ1-1 many TRBV25-1 CASSDRQGFNTEAFF
TRBJ1-3 many TRBV7-8 CASSIRGAGNTIYF
TRBJ2-3 many TRBV7-8 CASSLGGALDTQYF
TRBJ2-5 few TRBV20-1 CSALESVQETQYF
TRBJ2-7 many TRBV7-8 CASSLTPVPYEQYF
TRBJ2-5 many TRBV2 CASRRQGQETQYF
TRBJ2-1 many TRBV9 CASSSHGTSGSNEQFF
TRBJ2-1 few TRBV5-1 CASRGTSGTYNEQFF
TRBJ1-1 many TRBV11-2 CASSLRGGNTEAFF
TRBJ2-2 NA TRBV3-2 CASSHGMRQVGTGELFF
TRBJ2-3 many TRBV9 CASSVMYDYDTDTQYF
TRBJ2-4 many TRBV20-1 CSAQSWISVKNIQYF
TRBJ2-2 few TRBV25-1 CASSDGVGLGGELFF
TRBJ2-3 many TRBV13 CASSPGTDTQYF
TRBJ2-7 many TRBV5-1 CASSLAGGTYEQYF
TRBJ2-3 few TRBV14 CASSQLRDYKTQYF
TRBJ1-1 large TRBV20-1 CSATYAGGLAEAFF
TRBJ2-5 many TRBV28 CASSVGSGNQETQYF
TRBJ2-1 NA TRBV27 CASRLAGVNNNEQFF
TRBJ2-5 many TRBV9 CASSVGLRRGETQYF
TRBJ2-2 many TRBV6-1 CASSARLGNTGELFF
TRBJ2-2 many TRBV6-5 CASSYGPGELFF
TRBJ1-1 NA TRBV18 CASSPERYTEAFF
TRBJ2-7 many TRBV20-1 CSAPVRGIGYEQYF
TRBJ2-7 many TRBV28 CASSIPGQGRYEQYF
TRBJ2-7 many TRBV10-3 CAISPSVGEQYF
TRBJ2-1 many TRBV5-1 CASSLVSGPYNEQFF